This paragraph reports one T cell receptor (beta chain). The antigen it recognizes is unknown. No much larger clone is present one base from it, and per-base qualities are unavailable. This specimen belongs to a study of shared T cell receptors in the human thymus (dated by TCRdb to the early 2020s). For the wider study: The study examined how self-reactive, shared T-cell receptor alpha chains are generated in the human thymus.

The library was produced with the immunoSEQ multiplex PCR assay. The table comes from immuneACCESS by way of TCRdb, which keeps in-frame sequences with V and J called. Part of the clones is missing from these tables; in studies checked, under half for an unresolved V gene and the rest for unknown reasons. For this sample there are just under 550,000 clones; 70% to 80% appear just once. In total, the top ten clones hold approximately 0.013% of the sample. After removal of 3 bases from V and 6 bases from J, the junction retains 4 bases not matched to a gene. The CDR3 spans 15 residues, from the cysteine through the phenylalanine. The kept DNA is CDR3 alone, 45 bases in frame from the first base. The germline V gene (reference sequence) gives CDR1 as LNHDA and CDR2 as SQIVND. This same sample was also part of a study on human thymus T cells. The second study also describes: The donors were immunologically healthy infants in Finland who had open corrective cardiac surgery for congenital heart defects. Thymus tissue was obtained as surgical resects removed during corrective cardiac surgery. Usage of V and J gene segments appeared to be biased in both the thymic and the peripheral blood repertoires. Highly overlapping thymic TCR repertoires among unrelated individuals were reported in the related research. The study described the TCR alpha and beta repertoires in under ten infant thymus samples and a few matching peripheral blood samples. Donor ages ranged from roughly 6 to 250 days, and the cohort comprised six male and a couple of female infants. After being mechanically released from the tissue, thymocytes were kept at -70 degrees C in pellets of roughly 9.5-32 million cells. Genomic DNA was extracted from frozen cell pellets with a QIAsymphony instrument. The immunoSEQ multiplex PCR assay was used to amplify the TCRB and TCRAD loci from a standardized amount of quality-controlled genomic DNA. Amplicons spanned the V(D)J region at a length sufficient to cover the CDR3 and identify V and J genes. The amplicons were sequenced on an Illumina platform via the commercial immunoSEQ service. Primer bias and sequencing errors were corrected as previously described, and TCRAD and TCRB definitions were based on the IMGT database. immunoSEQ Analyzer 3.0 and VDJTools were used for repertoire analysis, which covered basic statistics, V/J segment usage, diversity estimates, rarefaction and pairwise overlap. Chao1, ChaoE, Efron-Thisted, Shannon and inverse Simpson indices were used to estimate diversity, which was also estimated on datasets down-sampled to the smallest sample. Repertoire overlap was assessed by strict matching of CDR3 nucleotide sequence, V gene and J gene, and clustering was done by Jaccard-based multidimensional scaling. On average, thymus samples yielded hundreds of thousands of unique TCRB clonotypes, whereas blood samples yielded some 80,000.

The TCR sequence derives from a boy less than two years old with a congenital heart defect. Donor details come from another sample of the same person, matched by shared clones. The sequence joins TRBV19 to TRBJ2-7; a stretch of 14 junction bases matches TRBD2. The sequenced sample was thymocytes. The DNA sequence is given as TGTGCCAGTAGTATTGGGACTAGCGGGAGCGGCGAGCAGTACTTC. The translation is CASSIGTSGSGEQYF.